This T cell receptor (beta chain) was identified during a study of cytomegalovirus exposure and HLA in healthy donors. With 60 Vbeta and 13 Jbeta primers, the PCR was carried out. In the original processing: Per a later analysis, the number of unique TCR beta chains was about 80 million, of which around 9.9 million were shared. Clones were read by immunoSEQ multiplex PCR, and TCRdb kept only the in-frame ones, dropping some. The V and J calls and the clone size are those of that table, but D and trimming were determined from the DNA. The repertoire holds 160,000 or so clones, with around 82% as singletons. With V trimmed by 2 bases and J by 10 bases, 5 bases remained unmatched. This CDR3 region has 14 residues. Germline CDR1 reads SGHVS; CDR2 reads FQNEAQ.

This TCR was sampled from a woman aged 50 to 65 in good health and CMV-seropositive. The V call is TRBV7-8, the J call TRBJ2-2; 9 positions agree with TRBD1. The sample was PBMCs. The CDR3 DNA sequence: TGTGCCAGCAGCTTATACAGGGGGCCGGAGGAGCTGTTTTTT. Amino acids: CASSLYRGPEELFF.